Here is one T cell receptor (beta chain) with its context. TCRdb reprocessed the 5' RACE reads, keeping one entry per CDR3 protein, no DNA. Its clone listing holds a few hundred thousand distinct CDR3 sequences. These data are taken from a study of monozygotic twins with inflammatory bowel disease. Looked up from germline, CDR1 is KGHDR and CDR2 is SFDVKD. CDR3 length equals 16 residues. Material for sequencing was blood. The TCR comes from a human donor with ulcerative colitis or Crohn's disease, or a healthy co-twin of an affected twin (not recorded which). V gene TRBV24-1 combines with J gene TRBJ2-1; TCRdb designates TRBD1, a call that cannot be tested without DNA. CDR3 residues: CATSDPGAASYNEQFF.